Listed below are T cell receptor beta chains from one sample, sequenced in a study of beta chain features in type 1 diabetes. Produced via immunoSEQ multiplex PCR; TCRdb's table is partial and in-frame only. The repertoire includes about 48,000 clones, roughly two fifths of them detected once, and about 1.5% sits in the top ten. Sequenced material: Tregs from blood. Receptors originate from a man aged 25-40 years with type 1 diabetes. Each CDR3 is given with its conserved first and last residue. The D gene is left open where the match is weak. The size of a clone is reported for some rows only, either as once, few or many, or as a class for expanded clones.

clone size	D gene	J gene	V gene	CDR3 protein	CDR3 DNA
once	TRBD2	TRBJ2-3	TRBV7-8	CASIAGTSTDTQYF	TGTGCCAGCATAGCGGGAACGAGCACAGATACGCAGTATTTT
few	TRBD2	TRBJ2-1	TRBV6-7	CAITGTSGSYEQFF	TGTGCCATCACCGGGACTAGCGGGAGCTATGAGCAGTTCTTC
many	TRBD2	TRBJ2-1	TRBV7-9	CASRSGTSGYNEQFF	TGTGCCAGCAGATCCGGGACTAGCGGCTACAATGAGCAGTTCTTC
NA	NA	TRBJ1-2	TRBV15	CATSGRQSNYGYTF	TGTGCCACCAGCGGCAGACAGAGTAACTATGGCTACACCTTC
NA	TRBD2	TRBJ2-2	TRBV14	CASSHVAGEGTGELFF	TGTGCCAGCAGCCATGTAGCGGGAGAGGGCACCGGGGAGCTGTTTTTT
few	NA	TRBJ1-2	TRBV7-9	CASSKDSPPNYGYTF	TGTGCCAGCAGCAAAGACAGTCCTCCTAACTATGGCTACACCTTC
NA	NA	TRBJ2-1	TRBV10-3	CAISDETRQFF	TGTGCCATCAGTGATGAGACTAGGCAGTTCTTC
once	NA	TRBJ1-4	TRBV7-2	CASSFRGSTNEKLFF	TGTGCCAGCAGCTTCCGCGGATCAACTAATGAAAAACTGTTTTTT
NA	NA	TRBJ2-2	TRBV28	CAIRQARTGELFF	TGTGCCATTAGACAGGCCCGCACCGGGGAGCTGTTTTTT
NA	NA	TRBJ1-1	TRBV19	CASTQGGGTEAFF	TGTGCCAGTACCCAAGGGGGGGGCACTGAAGCTTTCTTT
NA	NA	TRBJ2-1	TRBV7-9	CASSLDGYEQFF	TGTGCCAGCAGCTTAGACGGGTATGAGCAGTTCTTC
NA	TRBD2	TRBJ2-3	TRBV29-1	CSVQGWGLGNTDTQYF	TGCAGCGTCCAAGGGTGGGGACTAGGGAACACAGATACGCAGTATTTT
few	NA	TRBJ1-2	TRBV5-6	CASSPDRTYGYTF	TGTGCCAGCAGCCCTGACAGAACCTATGGCTACACCTTC